The 18 T cell receptor beta chains reported below all come from one sample, sequenced in a study of cytomegalovirus exposure and HLA in healthy donors. The PCR made use of 60 Vbeta and 13 Jbeta primers. Repertoires were generated with immunoSEQ multiplex PCR, while TCRdb's copy carries only in-frame clones and drops some. The table lists over 100,000 clones, approximately 80% of them singletons, with 1.3% to 1.5% in the top ten. Material: PBMCs. Receptors originate from a female donor in good health and CMV-seronegative.

The chain combines TRBV4-1 with TRBJ1-2, with 8 positions matching TRBD1. The germline V gene has CDR1 MGHRA and CDR2 YSYEKL. J lost 8 bases, V lost 1 base, and 3 bases had no gene match. The CDR3 is 13 residues long. The CDR3 DNA reads as TGCGCCAGCAGCCAAGGGACAGGGAAGGGCTACACCTTC. Translation: CASSQGTGKGYTF.

This clone was counted once. The genes are TRBV5-4 and TRBJ2-5, with D tentatively TRBD2 (6 bases). The CDR3 spans 14 residues. Germline lookup yields CDR1 SGHNT and CDR2 YYREEE (reference sequence). The V gene lost 4 bases and the J gene lost 5 bases, with 15 bases spanning the gap. CDR3 DNA: TGTGCCAGCAGCCCTATGGGGGGACCGGAGACCCAGTACTTC. Amino acids: CASSPMGGPETQYF.

This clone has only a few counts. Different DNA sequences within this sample yield the same CDR3. The chain links TRBV9 to TRBJ1-1; D is undetermined. Trimming removed 0 bases at V and 5 bases at J, with 11 bases between. The CDR3 is 14 amino acids. Germline lookup yields CDR1 SGDLS and CDR2 YYNGEE. Here the CDR3 DNA reads TGTGCCAGCAGCGTAGCTCGGGGAGGTACTGAAGCTTTCTTT. This sequence encodes CASSVARGGTEAFF.

The rearrangement uses TRBV18 and TRBJ1-1, with TRBD1 as a possible D gene (5 bases). CDR3 length: 17 amino acids. Germline values: CDR1 KGHSH, CDR2 LQKENI. Trimming stripped 2 bases from V and 3 bases from J, with 19 bases between. The CDR3 nucleotides read TGTGCCAGCTCACCAGGGCAGGGAAGGAAACAAGACACTGAAGCTTTCTTT. Its translation is CASSPGQGRKQDTEAFF.

The chain carries TRBV19 and TRBJ1-2; a weak D match, TRBD1 (5 bases). Deletions cut 1 base from V and 8 bases from J, with 17 bases between. Germline V lookup: CDR1 LNHDA, CDR2 SQIVND (reference sequence). The CDR3 spans 15 residues. The CDR3 bases are TGTGCCAGTAGTATAGCTGGGGCCGGTTCGGCGGGCTACACCTTC. Its protein is CASSIAGAGSAGYTF.

This clone was counted a single time. The chain links TRBV5-1 to TRBJ2-7; TRBD2 aligns across 10 bases. Per germline, CDR1 SGHRS and CDR2 YFSETQ. Trimming removed 2 bases from V and 4 bases from J; junction bases left unmatched: 12. There are 17 residues in the CDR3. Here the CDR3 DNA reads TGCGCCAGCAGCTTCCTTTCTAGCGGGAGTGCCGGATACGAGCAGTACTTC. Its translation is CASSFLSSGSAGYEQYF. Based on the CDR3 plus reference TRBV5-1 and TRBJ2-7, the full variable domain is KAGVTQTPRYLIKTRGQQVTLSCSPISGHRSVSWYQQTPGQGLQFLFEYFSETQRNKGNFPGRFSGRQFSNSRSEMNVSTLELGDSALYLCASSFLSSGSAGYEQYFGPGTRLTVT.

This clone occurred once. This chain uses TRBV4-1 with TRBJ2-3; 10 nucleotides match TRBD2. The CDR3 is 17 amino acids. Unmatched junction bases numbered 4, after V lost 1 base and J lost 0 bases. Looked up from germline, CDR1 is MGHRA and CDR2 is YSYEKL. In DNA form, the CDR3 reads TGCGCCAGCAGCCAAGTCGCTAGCGGGAGTAGCACAGATACGCAGTATTTT. Encoded protein: CASSQVASGSSTDTQYF.

This rearrangement joins TRBV6-5 to TRBJ1-5; D remains unclear. V was cut by 0 bases and J by 7 bases, with 13 bases left in between. Germline V CDR1 and CDR2: MNHEY, SVGAGI. This CDR3 contains 15 residues. This CDR3 is CASSYSSNSYQPQHF. For the CDR3, the DNA is TGTGCCAGCAGTTACTCGTCGAATAGTTACCAGCCCCAGCATTTT.

The J gene is TRBJ2-2, the V gene TRBV7-2, with 9 bases aligning to TRBD2. The CDR3 extends over 17 amino acids. The V segment lost 5 bases and the J segment 5 bases; nucleotides outside the gene matches: 12. Germline loops: CDR1 SGHTA, CDR2 FQGNSA. This CDR3 reads CASSAGGTPVLTGELFF. In DNA, the CDR3 is TGTGCCAGCAGCGCGGGGGGGACTCCCGTGCTTACCGGGGAGCTGTTTTTT.

The chain uses TRBV4-3 and TRBJ2-1, with 11 bases identical to TRBD2. This CDR3 has 16 amino acids. Germline V gene sequence: CDR1 LGHNA, CDR2 YSLEER. The V and J ends lost 3 bases and 6 bases, in that order; junction bases with no gene match: 7. The DNA for the CDR3 is TGCGCCAGCAGCCACCAAAAGACTAGCGGGACCAATGAGCAGTTCTTC. Amino acid sequence: CASSHQKTSGTNEQFF.

The gene calls are TRBV15 and TRBJ1-1; TRBD1 agrees at 7 bases. J was trimmed by 1 base and V by 4 bases; bases with no gene match: 6. Looked up from germline, CDR1 is LNHNV and CDR2 is YYDKDF (reference sequence). The CDR3 is made up of 15 amino acids. This chain's CDR3 is CATSKIRGENTEAFF. CDR3 nucleotide sequence: TGTGCCACCAGCAAGATCAGGGGGGAGAACACTGAAGCTTTCTTT.

CDR3 DNA sequence: TGCAGTGCTAGCCTTGATACGCAGTATTTT. As protein: CSASLDTQYF. V and J are TRBV20-1 and TRBJ2-3, with D unclear. The CDR3 spans 10 residues. V was trimmed by 3 bases and J by 6 bases, leaving 4 bases between them. Germline V gene lookup returns CDR1 DFQATT and CDR2 SNEGSKA (reference sequence).

The J gene is TRBJ2-5, the V gene TRBV7-7; D is possibly TRBD1 (5 bases). The germline V gene encodes CDR1 SSHAT and CDR2 FNYEAQ (reference sequence). The CDR3 spans 16 residues. The germline V and J ends were trimmed by 2 bases and 1 base, with 14 bases remaining between them. The CDR3: CASSLSQGVGQETQYF. In DNA, the CDR3 is TGTGCCAGCAGCTTATCCCAGGGCGTCGGCCAAGAGACCCAGTACTTC. The complete variable domain, with remaining parts taken from reference TRBV7-7 and TRBJ2-5, reads GAGVSQSPRYKVTKRGQDVTLRCDPISSHATLYWYQQALGQGPEFLTYFNYEAQPDKSGLPSDRFSAERPEGSISTLTIQRTEQRDSAMYRCASSLSQGVGQETQYFGPGTRLLVL.

The rearrangement joins TRBV11-2 to TRBJ1-1, with a tentative D call TRBD1 (6 bases). Trimming cost V 1 base and J 10 bases, with 25 bases left between them. CDR3 size: 17 residues. CDR1 and CDR2 from the germline V gene are SGHAT and FQNNGV. The DNA of the CDR3 is TGTGCCAGCAGCTTAGTCGGAACAGGGCAGCTAGGAAGGTCAGCTTTCTTT. Encoded protein: CASSLVGTGQLGRSAFF. The entire variable domain, with the rest obtained from reference TRBV11-2 and TRBJ1-1, is as follows: EAGVAQSPRYKIIEKRQSVAFWCNPISGHATLYWYQQILGQGPKLLIQFQNNGVVDDSQLPKDRFSAERLKGVDSTLKIQPAKLEDSAVYLCASSLVGTGQLGRSAFFGQGTRLTVV.

J is TRBJ1-2 and V is TRBV6-5; TRBD1 is a possible D gene (6 bases). V shed 5 bases and J shed 4 bases, with 17 bases lying between them. CDR1 is MNHEY, CDR2 SVGAGI, per germline. The CDR3 contains 15 residues. The CDR3: CASSHYRGGGYGYTF. The CDR3 region has the DNA TGTGCCAGCAGTCACTACCGGGGGGGCGGCTATGGCTACACCTTC.

The chain has TRBV5-4 and TRBJ1-5; 9 nucleotides match TRBD1. The CDR3 spans 13 residues. The V gene end was trimmed by 7 bases and the J gene end by 6 bases; junction bases not matched to a gene: 5. Germline assignment: CDR1 SGHNT and CDR2 YYREEE (reference sequence). CDR3 region: CASPDRGRQPQHF. In DNA form, the CDR3 reads TGTGCCAGCCCGGACAGGGGACGTCAGCCCCAGCATTTT.

The chain has TRBV21-1 and TRBJ2-3; the table calls TRBD2, which could not be checked here. TRBV21-1 is noted as a pseudogene. The CDR3 is 17 amino acids. As DNA, the CDR3 is TGTGCCAGCATCCCTCCACCCGGGACTAGCCGTGCAGATACGCAGTATTTT. Its protein product is CASIPPPGTSRADTQYF.

This chain joins TRBV9 and TRBJ2-2; D is unresolved. Trimming left V 2 bases short and J 4 bases short, with 3 bases between. The CDR3 loop spans 12 amino acids. Germline values: CDR1 SGDLS, CDR2 YYNGEE. The CDR3, as DNA: TGTGCCAGCAGCGTCAGCACCGGGGAGCTGTTTTTT. Its protein product is CASSVSTGELFF. Full variable domain (outside the CDR3, taken from reference TRBV9 and TRBJ2-2): DSGVTQTPKHLITATGQRVTLRCSPRSGDLSVYWYQQSLDQGLQFLIQYYNGEERAKGNILERFSAQQFPDLHSELNLSSLELGDSALYFCASSVSTGELFFGEGSRLTVL.